A single sample is the source of the 27 T cell receptor beta chains below, sequenced in a study of shared clonotypes between healthy human individuals. Clones were sequenced by immunoSEQ multiplex PCR, and TCRdb holds only the in-frame ones, with some missing. The repertoire holds about a million clones, with approximately 80% as singletons. What was sequenced was memory CD4+ T cells from PBMCs. Subset here: CD45RA-negative fraction. The receptors were sampled from a man younger than 35 in good health. Some clones in this sample may be carry-over from other donors' samples.

The rearrangement links TRBV5-3 to TRBJ2-7; 7 bases agree with TRBD2. TRBV5-3 is treated as an ORF (open reading frame) with a function not yet certain. With 4 bases clipped from V and 1 base from J, the junction kept 11 bases outside the gene matches. The CDR3 sequence is 16 residues long. The DNA for the CDR3 is TGTGCCAGAAGCCCAAAATCCGGGACTACTTCCTACGAGCAGTACTTC. Its protein product is CARSPKSGTTSYEQYF.

The chain has TRBV9 and TRBJ1-1, with a weak D call TRBD1 (5 bases). Germline values: CDR1 SGDLS, CDR2 YYNGEE. This CDR3 comprises 14 residues. V was trimmed by 3 bases and J by 0 bases, leaving 9 bases between them. As DNA, the CDR3 is TGTGCCAGCAGCGCCGGGACCTTGAACACTGAAGCTTTCTTT. This sequence encodes CASSAGTLNTEAFF.

V usage is TRBV5-1 and J usage is TRBJ1-4; TRBD1 matches 7 bases. CDR3 length: 15 residues. Germline V CDR1 and CDR2: SGHRS, YFSETQ. After removal of 6 bases from V and 0 bases from J, the junction contained 5 bases not matched to a gene. For the CDR3, the DNA is TGCGCCAGCACCCGAGGACAGGCAACTAATGAAAAACTGTTTTTT. Amino acids: CASTRGQATNEKLFF. Full variable domain (remainder filled in from reference TRBV5-1 and TRBJ1-4): KAGVTQTPRYLIKTRGQQVTLSCSPISGHRSVSWYQQTPGQGLQFLFEYFSETQRNKGNFPGRFSGRQFSNSRSEMNVSTLELGDSALYLCASTRGQATNEKLFFGSGTQLSVL.

The rearrangement links TRBV6-1 to TRBJ2-3; 7 nucleotides agree with TRBD1. The CDR3 extends over 14 amino acids. CDR1 is MNHNS and CDR2 is SASEGT in the germline V gene. The V gene end was trimmed by 5 bases and the J gene end by 4 bases; junction bases not matched to a gene: 6. The CDR3 DNA reads TGTGCCAGCAGTAGACAGGGTTCCGCAGATACGCAGTATTTT. Protein product: CASSRQGSADTQYF.

The chain carries TRBV14 and TRBJ2-5, with 9 bases that match TRBD2. This CDR3 spans 17 amino acids. V lost 4 bases to trimming and J lost 4 bases; unmatched junction nucleotides: 13. The germline CDR1 and CDR2 sequences are SGHDN and FVKESK. The DNA for the CDR3 is TGTGCCAGCAGCCCCAGTGATGGCGGGAGGGCCTCAGAGACCCAGTACTTC. Protein product: CASSPSDGGRASETQYF.

This clone showed up just a few times. The chain couples TRBV19 to TRBJ1-1; no definite D call. V gave up 7 bases and J gave up 4 bases, with 16 bases separating them. CDR1 is LNHDA, CDR2 SQIVND, per germline (reference sequence). The CDR3 covers 14 residues. CDR3 sequence reads: CASTPQRAVTEAFF. The CDR3 DNA sequence: TGTGCCAGTACCCCTCAACGGGCGGTCACTGAAGCTTTCTTT.

The chain links TRBV9 to TRBJ2-7; possible D gene TRBD2, 5 bases. V was trimmed by 0 bases and J by 6 bases, leaving 13 bases between them. This CDR3 has 14 residues. Germline V gives CDR1 SGDLS, CDR2 YYNGEE. In DNA form, the CDR3 reads TGTGCCAGCAGCGTAGAAGGGAGATTTGGCGAGCAGTACTTC. Its protein product is CASSVEGRFGEQYF.

The gene calls are TRBV28 and TRBJ1-2; D may be TRBD1 (5 bases). Germline V gene lookup returns CDR1 MDHEN and CDR2 SYDVKM. Trimming stripped 6 bases from V and 4 bases from J, with 12 bases between. The CDR3 sequence is 13 residues long. The DNA of the CDR3 is TGTGCCAGCAGGCCAGGTGGGGGCTATGGCTACACCTTC. Protein product: CASRPGGGYGYTF.

This clone has only one observation. Here the CDR3 DNA reads TGTGCCAGCGCGAGGGGGGGTGGCGGCACTGAAGCTTTCTTT. It specifies CASARGGGGTEAFF. The V call is TRBV28, the J call TRBJ1-1, with TRBD1 as a possible D gene (6 bases). The CDR3 has 14 amino acids. V was trimmed by 8 bases and J by 4 bases, leaving 17 bases between them. The germline CDR1 and CDR2 sequences are MDHEN and SYDVKM.

This chain connects TRBV29-1 to TRBJ2-7; tentatively, D is TRBD1 (6 bases). In germline, CDR1 is SQVTM, CDR2 ANQGSEA. Trimming cost V 0 bases and J 2 bases, with 14 bases left between them. This CDR3 is built from 15 residues. This chain's CDR3 is CSVEDWGTYPYEQYF. The CDR3 bases are TGCAGCGTTGAAGATTGGGGGACATATCCCTACGAGCAGTACTTC.

The chain is built from TRBV4-2 and TRBJ1-3, with D possibly TRBD1 on 5 matching bases. The length of the CDR3 is 15 residues. Germline V gene data show CDR1 as LGHNA and CDR2 as YNFKEQ. V was pared by 0 bases and J by 7 bases, with 13 bases between. The CDR3 bases are TGTGCCAGCAGCCAAGATTTGGGCAGGGTGAACACCATATATTTT. This translates into CASSQDLGRVNTIYF.

V usage is TRBV2 and J usage is TRBJ2-4, with D perhaps TRBD2 (5 bases). Trimming stripped 0 bases from V and 9 bases from J, with 9 bases between. This CDR3 region has 13 residues. Germline V gene sequence: CDR1 SNHLY, CDR2 FYNNEI. This chain's CDR3 is CASSEAPRGIQYF. In DNA form, the CDR3 reads TGTGCCAGCAGTGAAGCCCCCCGGGGCATTCAGTACTTC.

The chain carries TRBV4-3 and TRBJ1-2; D gene ambiguous. Looked up from germline, CDR1 is LGHNA and CDR2 is YSLEER. This CDR3 has 14 residues. V lost 0 bases and J 4 bases, leaving 9 bases between the germline ends. DNA of the CDR3: TGCGCCAGCAGCCAAGAGCCCCGAAGCTATGGCTACACCTTC. Its translation is CASSQEPRSYGYTF.

This clone has just a few counts. The V call is TRBV7-2, the J call TRBJ1-2, with D tentatively TRBD1 (5 bases). V was clipped by 5 bases and J by 4 bases, with 14 bases between them. The CDR3 sequence is 14 residues long. Germline CDR1 reads SGHTA; CDR2 reads FQGNSA. Written as DNA, the CDR3 is TGTGCCAGCAGCCCACGGGAGGGACGCTATGGCTACACCTTC. Protein product: CASSPREGRYGYTF. The full variable domain, rest sourced from reference TRBV7-2 and TRBJ1-2, is GAGVSQSPSNKVTEKGKDVELRCDPISGHTALYWYRQSLGQGLEFLIYFQGNSAPDKSGLPSDRFSAERTGGSVSTLTIQRTQQEDSAVYLCASSPREGRYGYTFGSGTRLTVV.

CDR3 region: CASRDRANGYTF. CDR3 nucleotides: TGTGCCAGCAGGGACAGGGCTAACGGCTACACCTTC. The chain has TRBV6-5 and TRBJ1-2, with 8 bases aligning to TRBD1. Germline V gene data show CDR1 as MNHEY and CDR2 as SVGAGI. With 6 bases clipped from V and 8 bases from J, the junction kept 5 bases outside the gene matches. CDR3 length equals 12 residues.

The genes are TRBV10-3 and TRBJ1-1, with D possibly being TRBD1 (5 bases). Germline assignment: CDR1 ENHRY and CDR2 SYGVKD. Trimming removed 7 bases at V and 1 base at J, with 10 bases between. The CDR3 runs 13 residues. The CDR3 DNA sequence: TGTGCCATCAACAACCAGGGGAACACTGAAGCTTTCTTT. Protein product: CAINNQGNTEAFF.

A remark on this clone: The junction shows a germline mismatch at one end, possibly a read error. The rearrangement links TRBV29-1 to TRBJ2-3, with 9 nucleotides matching TRBD1. Germline CDR1 and CDR2: SQVTM and ANQGSEA. This CDR3 is 16 amino acids long. In DNA form, the CDR3 reads TGCAGCGTGGAAGGGTCCGGGACAGGGAATACAGATACGCAGTATTTT. Its translation: CSVEGSGTGNTDTQYF.

This rearrangement joins TRBV28 to TRBJ1-5; 7 bases fit TRBD1. This CDR3 comprises 15 residues. CDR1 and CDR2 (germline): MDHEN, SYDVKM. J lost 6 bases, V lost 6 bases, and 11 bases had no gene match. CDR3: CASSPITGEAQPQHF. DNA of the CDR3: TGTGCCAGCAGCCCAATTACAGGGGAGGCTCAGCCCCAGCATTTT.

The chain links TRBV28 to TRBJ2-3; D perhaps matches TRBD2 (5 bases). Trimming took off 8 bases at V and 5 bases at J, with 17 bases between the two ends. The germline CDR1 and CDR2 sequences are MDHEN and SYDVKM. The CDR3 is 14 amino acids. CDR3 amino acids: CASSRAPNRDTQYF. Written as DNA, the CDR3 is TGTGCCAGCTCGCGGGCCCCCAATCGAGATACGCAGTATTTT.

The gene calls are TRBV7-9 and TRBJ2-5, with 11 bases identical to TRBD2. Judging by the DNA end, TRBJ2-7 fits better; the J call may be wrong. The germline gives CDR1 SEHNR, CDR2 FQNEAQ (reference sequence). CDR3 size: 14 residues. The chain's CDR3 is CASSLSGREDEQYF. CDR3 DNA sequence: TGTGCCAGCAGCCTTAGCGGGAGGGAGGACGAGCAGTACTTC.

There are a few counts of this clone. V and J are TRBV10-3 and TRBJ2-7, with 8 bases that match TRBD1. The V gene's germline CDR1 is ENHRY and CDR2 SYGVKD. The CDR3 loop spans 13 amino acids. V lost 6 bases and J lost 7; bases outside the gene matches: 8. In DNA, the CDR3 is TGTGCCATCAGCCCAACAGGGGGGAGAGAGCAGTACTTC. Encoded protein: CAISPTGGREQYF.

As regards this clone: This CDR3 is also generated by other DNA sequences in the sample. The chain has TRBV6-6 and TRBJ2-7; 8 positions match TRBD2. After removal of 5 bases from V and 3 bases from J, the junction contained 3 bases not matched to a gene. This CDR3 comprises 13 residues. In germline, CDR1 is MNHNY, CDR2 SVGAGI (reference sequence). This CDR3 is CASSPSGSYEQYF. The CDR3 bases are TGTGCCAGCAGTCCCAGCGGGAGCTACGAGCAGTACTTC.

The V gene is TRBV6-1, the J gene TRBJ2-7, with D tentatively TRBD1 (6 bases). The CDR3 runs 13 residues. Germline CDR1 is MNHNS and CDR2 is SASEGT. With 5 bases removed from V and 0 bases from J, the gap between germline ends came to 8 bases. This CDR3 is CASSRTASYEQYF. CDR3 coding DNA: TGTGCCAGCAGTCGGACAGCCTCCTACGAGCAGTACTTC.

The CDR3 reads CASSQGTAGLDGYTF. The CDR3 nucleotides read TGTGCCAGCAGCCAGGGGACGGCCGGGTTGGATGGCTACACCTTC. The chain couples TRBV6-1 to TRBJ1-2, with a possible D match to TRBD1 (6 bases). CDR3 size: 15 residues. Germline V CDR1 and CDR2: MNHNS, SASEGT. V was trimmed by 6 bases and J by 6 bases, leaving 20 bases between them.

This clone was found many times. The CDR3 loop is CATQDWQNTGELFF. The CDR3 DNA sequence: TGTGCCACTCAGGACTGGCAGAACACCGGGGAGCTGTTTTTT. The chain combines TRBV6-5 with TRBJ2-2; D might be TRBD2 (5 bases). There are 14 residues in the CDR3. Germline CDR1 and CDR2: MNHEY and SVGAGI. Trimming shortened V by 10 bases and J by 1 base, and 13 bases separated the two germline ends.

The rearrangement links TRBV11-2 to TRBJ2-7; D assignment may be TRBD1 or TRBD2 (5 bases each). Germline V CDR1 and CDR2: SGHAT, FQNNGV. The CDR3 is 14 residues long. The ends were cut back, 5 bases at V and 2 bases at J, with 13 bases in the middle. The CDR3 is CASSRDGLTYEQYF. As DNA, the CDR3 is TGTGCCAGCAGCCGGGACGGCCTTACCTACGAGCAGTACTTC.

The chain joins TRBV28 to TRBJ1-4; no reliable D call. V was shortened by 6 bases and J by 7 bases, with 18 bases between the two germline ends. Germline CDR1 and CDR2: MDHEN and SYDVKM. There are 15 residues in the CDR3. Here the CDR3 DNA reads TGTGCCAGCAGCTTACGAGCACAGTTCGGTGAAAAACTGTTTTTT. It yields the protein CASSLRAQFGEKLFF.